A single sample gave rise to the 15 T cell receptor beta chains below, sequenced in a study of vaccination and CD4 T cells after COVID-19. Time point denoted: late sampling 161 to 241 days after vaccination in a few convalescent patients. Documented treatment: roughly 11-day PBMC culture with coronavirus spike peptide pools or control peptides (ViraFEST assay). No antigen has been identified for these receptors. An Oncomine TCR Beta short-read assay was used to sequence the DNA from cultured CD4+ T cells. TCRdb used MiXCR to reprocess the PCR reads, holding one entry per CDR3 protein. Of 20,000 to 25,000 distinct CDR3 sequences listed, 30% were seen once; the top ten hold just over 3%. Here the sequenced sample was CD4+ T cells from blood, cultured in vitro, taken about 7 months after SARS-CoV-2 vaccination. The receptors stem from a human donor who had recovered from COVID-19.

A single count supports this clonotype. A read error may produce the germline difference seen at one junction end. The chain joins TRBV6-1 to TRBJ1-6; maybe TRBD1 (5 bases). CDR3 size: 14 residues. Germline CDR1 is MNHNS and CDR2 is SASEGT. The CDR3 is CTSSEGESHSPLHF. The CDR3 nucleotides read TGTACCAGCAGTGAAGGGGAGAGTCATTCACCCCTCCACTTT.

The chain has TRBV28 and TRBJ2-7, with TRBD2 matching 8 bases. Per germline, CDR1 MDHEN and CDR2 SYDVKM. With V trimmed by 8 bases and J by 3 bases, 6 bases remained unmatched. The CDR3 contains 13 residues. Here the CDR3 DNA reads TGTGCCAGCCGGGGGGGGCACCGCTACGAGCAGTACTTC. Protein product: CASRGGHRYEQYF.

This clonotype occurred a few times. The chain combines TRBV7-9 with TRBJ2-7, with D perhaps matching TRBD1 or TRBD2 (5 bases each). V was trimmed by 0 bases and J by 0 bases, leaving 15 bases between them. Germline values: CDR1 SEHNR, CDR2 FQNEAQ (reference sequence). This CDR3 is built from 17 residues. The CDR3 sequence is CASSLALGQGASYEQYF. In nucleotides, the CDR3 is TGTGCCAGCAGCTTAGCATTAGGCCAGGGAGCCTCCTACGAGCAGTACTTC.

V usage is TRBV24-1 and J usage is TRBJ2-5; a weak D match, TRBD2 (7 bases). Germline CDR1 reads KGHDR; CDR2 reads SFDVKD. Between the trimmed V and J ends, which lost 1 base and 2 bases, there was a span of 10 bases. The CDR3 has 15 amino acids. The CDR3 bases are TGTGCCACCAGTGATTTCGGGGGGCTACAAGAGACCCAGTACTTC. Protein sequence: CATSDFGGLQETQYF.

This chain uses TRBV28 with TRBJ2-6, with TRBD1 identical over 7 bases. Germline V gives CDR1 MDHEN, CDR2 SYDVKM. Trimming cost V 5 bases and J 2 bases; bases outside gene matches: 3. The CDR3 totals 15 residues. The CDR3 sequence is CASSQGGAGANVLTF. The CDR3 DNA reads TGTGCCAGCAGTCAAGGGGGCGCTGGGGCCAACGTCCTGACTTTC.

The CDR3 region is CASGLAGDTGELFF. As DNA, the CDR3 is TGTGCCAGCGGACTAGCGGGAGACACCGGGGAGCTGTTTTTT. V gene TRBV6-1 combines with J gene TRBJ2-2, with TRBD2 identical over 13 bases. CDR1 MNHNS and CDR2 SASEGT come from the germline V gene. The length of the CDR3 is 14 residues. Unmatched junction bases numbered 0, after V lost 8 bases and J lost 3 bases.

V and J are TRBV7-8 and TRBJ1-1; the D is unclear. With 1 base removed from V and 1 base from J, the gap between germline ends came to 4 bases. Germline V gives CDR1 SGHVS, CDR2 FQNEAQ. The CDR3 extends over 13 amino acids. CDR3 nucleotides: TGTGCCAGCAGCTTAGTGGGGAACACTGAAGCTTTCTTT. Amino acids: CASSLVGNTEAFF.

The chain links TRBV7-8 to TRBJ2-1; 9 nucleotides align to TRBD1. With 5 bases clipped from V and 0 bases from J, the junction kept 11 bases outside the gene matches. Germline-derived CDR1 and CDR2 are SGHVS and FQNEAQ. CDR3 size: 18 residues. DNA for the CDR3: TGTGCCAGCAGCCCAAGGGCGACAGGGGGAAACTCCTACAATGAGCAGTTCTTC. It is translated as CASSPRATGGNSYNEQFF. Using reference TRBV7-8 and TRBJ2-1 for the parts outside the CDR3, the full variable domain is GAGVSQSPRYKVAKRGQDVALRCDPISGHVSLFWYQQALGQGPEFLTYFQNEAQLDKSGLPSDRFFAERPEGSVSTLKIQRTQQEDSAVYLCASSPRATGGNSYNEQFFGPGTRLTVL.

This chain uses TRBV7-9 with TRBJ1-1; D is perhaps TRBD1 (6 bases). Germline V gene data show CDR1 as SEHNR and CDR2 as FQNEAQ (reference sequence). This CDR3 has 15 amino acids. The V and J ends lost 4 bases and 4 bases respectively, with 16 bases between them. DNA of the CDR3: TGTGCCAGCAGCTATGGGGGGGCTGGTAGCACTGAAGCTTTCTTT. Translation: CASSYGGAGSTEAFF.

This clonotype was counted a few times. V gene TRBV24-1 combines with J gene TRBJ2-1; 9 bases fit TRBD1. V shed 4 bases, J shed 6 bases, and the junction held 9 bases outside the gene matches. From germline, CDR1 is KGHDR and CDR2 SFDVKD. CDR3 length: 16 residues. The chain's CDR3 is CATSDIRDRAPNEQFF. The CDR3 bases are TGTGCCACCAGTGACATCCGGGACAGGGCTCCCAATGAGCAGTTCTTC.

This rearrangement joins TRBV25-1 to TRBJ2-3; no clear D gene. Trimming shortened V by 6 bases and J by 1 base, and 8 bases separated the two germline ends. Germline V lookup: CDR1 MGHDK, CDR2 SYGVNS. The CDR3 consists of 13 residues. CDR3 protein: CASSSLRTDTQYF. The CDR3 DNA follows: TGTGCCAGCAGCTCACTACGCACAGATACGCAGTATTTT.

The J gene is TRBJ2-1, the V gene TRBV7-9; TRBD1 aligns across 7 bases. Germline V gene sequence: CDR1 SEHNR, CDR2 FQNEAQ (reference sequence). Trimming at V came to 5 bases and at J to 6 bases, leaving 16 bases not matched to a gene. The CDR3 is 17 amino acids. CDR3 residues: CASSLDGYRGHGNEQFF. CDR3 sequence (DNA): TGTGCCAGCAGCCTCGACGGGTACAGGGGCCACGGCAATGAGCAGTTCTTC.

This clonotype was found a few times. The chain employs TRBV24-1 and TRBJ2-1; D may be TRBD1 (6 bases). Trimming removed 5 bases at V and 5 bases at J, with 24 bases between. CDR1 KGHDR and CDR2 SFDVKD come from the germline V gene. The CDR3 spans 18 residues. CDR3 residues: CATSGWDNEGRVDNEQFF. In nucleotides, the CDR3 is TGTGCCACCAGTGGATGGGACAACGAGGGCAGGGTTGACAATGAGCAGTTCTTC.

This clonotype has just a few counts. V and J are TRBV6-4 and TRBJ2-3; D is unresolved. Per the germline V gene, CDR1 is MRHNA and CDR2 is SNTAGT. The length of the CDR3 is 14 residues. Trimming removed 2 bases at V and 3 bases at J, with 9 bases between. As DNA, the CDR3 is TGTGCCAGCAGTGACGGCGGTGGTACAGATACGCAGTATTTT. It codes for CASSDGGGTDTQYF.

V gene TRBV6-1 combines with J gene TRBJ2-1; 9 positions match TRBD2. There are 15 residues in the CDR3. J was trimmed by 7 bases and V by 6 bases; bases with no gene match: 10. Germline V gene data show CDR1 as MNHNS and CDR2 as SASEGT. CDR3 region: CASSQGLASTNEQFF. In DNA form, the CDR3 reads TGTGCCAGCAGCCAAGGACTAGCGAGTACGAATGAGCAGTTCTTC.